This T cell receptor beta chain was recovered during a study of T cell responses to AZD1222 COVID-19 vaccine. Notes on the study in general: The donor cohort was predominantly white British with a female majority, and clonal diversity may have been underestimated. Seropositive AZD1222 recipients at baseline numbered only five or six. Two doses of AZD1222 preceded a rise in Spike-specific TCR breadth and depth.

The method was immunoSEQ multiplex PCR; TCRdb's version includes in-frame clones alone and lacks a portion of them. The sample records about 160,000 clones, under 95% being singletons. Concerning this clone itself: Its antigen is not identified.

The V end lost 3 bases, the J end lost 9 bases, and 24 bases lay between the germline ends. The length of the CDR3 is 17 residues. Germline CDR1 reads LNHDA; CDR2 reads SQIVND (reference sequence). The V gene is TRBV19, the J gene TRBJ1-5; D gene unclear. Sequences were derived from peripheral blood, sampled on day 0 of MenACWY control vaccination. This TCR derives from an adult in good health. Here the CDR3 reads CASSITHREGRGSPQHF. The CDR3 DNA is TGTGCCAGTAGTATTACGCACCGGGAGGGCCGGGGATCGCCCCAGCATTTT.